This T cell receptor beta chain is drawn from a study of post-analysis software for immune sequencing data. General observations from the study: TRBV segments more frequent in patients than in controls numbered about five and included TRBV5-6, TRBV5-1 and TRBV20-1.

Germline-derived CDR1 and CDR2 are SQVTM and ANQGSEA. This CDR3 is 15 amino acids long. Unmatched junction bases numbered 7, after V lost 4 bases and J lost 4 bases. As for this clonotype: Its antigen remains unknown.

TCR beta cDNA libraries had unique molecular identifiers. TCRdb itself ran the PCR reads through MiXCR, one entry per CDR3 protein. The sample carries roughly 580,000 distinct CDR3 sequences, around 47% recorded once. This TCR was sampled from a girl aged 10 to 17 with multiple sclerosis. The chain uses TRBV29-1 and TRBJ2-5, with TRBD2 matching over 12 bases. The material sequenced was blood. Here the CDR3 reads CSVAALAGGGETQYF. DNA for the CDR3: TGCAGCGTTGCTGCACTAGCGGGAGGTGGAGAGACCCAGTACTTC.